Listed below are T cell receptor beta chains from one sample, sequenced in a study of control samples from healthy donors and cancer patients. Only in-frame clones appear in the TCRdb table, and some are missing; sequencing was by immunoSEQ multiplex PCR. The sample contains roughly 190,000 clones, 91% of which appear only once. Sequenced material: blood. The origin of the receptors is a woman in her 30s in good health. The CDR3 runs from the conserved cysteine through the conserved F or W. The order of the fields is J gene, D gene, clone size, V gene, CDR3 protein, CDR3 DNA. The D gene is left open where the match is weak. Clone size is stated in some rows and not others, as once, few, many or a class when expanded.

j_call: TRBJ1-1
d_call: -
clone_size: -
v_call: TRBV18
cdr3_aa: CASSPMAGRTEAFF
cdr3_nt: TGTGCCAGCTCACCAATGGCAGGAAGAACTGAAGCTTTCTTT

j_call: TRBJ1-1
d_call: -
clone_size: -
v_call: TRBV11-2
cdr3_aa: CASSLVPGTFRTEAFF
cdr3_nt: TGTGCCAGCAGCTTAGTTCCTGGGACTTTTCGGACTGAAGCTTTCTTT

j_call: TRBJ1-5
d_call: -
clone_size: -
v_call: TRBV19
cdr3_aa: CASSTGYQPQHF
cdr3_nt: TGTGCCAGTAGTACTGGATATCAGCCCCAGCATTTT

j_call: TRBJ1-2
d_call: -
clone_size: -
v_call: TRBV11-2
cdr3_aa: CASSLTINYGYTF
cdr3_nt: TGTGCCAGCAGCTTAACAATTAACTATGGCTACACCTTC

j_call: TRBJ1-1
d_call: TRBD1
clone_size: -
v_call: TRBV5-6
cdr3_aa: CASSGQGAEAFF
cdr3_nt: TGTGCCAGCAGCGGACAGGGGGCTGAAGCTTTCTTT

j_call: TRBJ2-5
d_call: -
clone_size: -
v_call: TRBV13
cdr3_aa: CASSLGRQETQYF
cdr3_nt: TGTGCCAGCAGCTTAGGCCGCCAAGAGACCCAGTACTTC

j_call: TRBJ1-1
d_call: TRBD1
clone_size: -
v_call: TRBV6-5
cdr3_aa: CASSRDSLNTEAFF
cdr3_nt: TGTGCCAGCAGTAGGGACAGCTTGAACACTGAAGCTTTCTTT

j_call: TRBJ1-1
d_call: TRBD1
clone_size: -
v_call: TRBV2
cdr3_aa: CASTPQGAMNTEAFF
cdr3_nt: TGTGCCAGCACCCCACAGGGGGCTATGAACACTGAAGCTTTCTTT

j_call: TRBJ1-1
d_call: -
clone_size: -
v_call: TRBV5-1
cdr3_aa: CASSDRSTEAFF
cdr3_nt: TGCGCCAGCAGCGACAGGAGCACTGAAGCTTTCTTT

j_call: TRBJ2-3
d_call: TRBD2
clone_size: -
v_call: TRBV9
cdr3_aa: CASSVGTSGSSDTQYF
cdr3_nt: TGTGCCAGCAGCGTAGGGACTAGCGGGAGCTCAGATACGCAGTATTTT

j_call: TRBJ1-2
d_call: -
clone_size: -
v_call: TRBV5-1
cdr3_aa: CASRRHGTGNYGYTF
cdr3_nt: TGCGCCAGCAGAAGACATGGGACGGGTAACTATGGCTACACCTTC

j_call: TRBJ2-2
d_call: TRBD2
clone_size: -
v_call: TRBV14
cdr3_aa: CASKGLANTGELFF
cdr3_nt: TGTGCCAGCAAGGGACTAGCGAACACCGGGGAGCTGTTTTTT

j_call: TRBJ1-2
d_call: -
clone_size: once
v_call: TRBV28
cdr3_aa: CASSLVGKNYGYTF
cdr3_nt: TGTGCCAGCAGTTTAGTCGGGAAAAACTATGGCTACACCTTC

j_call: TRBJ1-3
d_call: TRBD1
clone_size: -
v_call: TRBV5-4
cdr3_aa: CASSLGDRISGNTIYF
cdr3_nt: TGTGCCAGCAGCTTGGGGGACAGAATCTCTGGAAACACCATATATTTT

j_call: TRBJ1-6
d_call: TRBD1
clone_size: -
v_call: TRBV19
cdr3_aa: CASNDRGGSPLHF
cdr3_nt: TGTGCCAGTAATGACAGGGGAGGTTCACCCCTCCACTTT

j_call: TRBJ1-6
d_call: -
clone_size: -
v_call: TRBV6-5
cdr3_aa: CASSYSQNNSPLHF
cdr3_nt: TGTGCCAGCAGTTACTCTCAGAATAATTCACCCCTCCACTTT

j_call: TRBJ1-2
d_call: TRBD1
clone_size: -
v_call: TRBV28
cdr3_aa: CASSFLRGRFYGYTF
cdr3_nt: TGTGCCAGCAGTTTTCTTAGGGGGCGGTTCTATGGCTACACCTTC

j_call: TRBJ1-2
d_call: -
clone_size: -
v_call: TRBV10-3
cdr3_aa: CAISDLANYGYTF
cdr3_nt: TGTGCCATCAGCGACCTAGCTAACTATGGCTACACCTTC

j_call: TRBJ2-7
d_call: TRBD1
clone_size: -
v_call: TRBV5-1
cdr3_aa: CASSSSGTGYEQYF
cdr3_nt: TGCGCCAGCAGCTCGTCCGGGACAGGCTACGAGCAGTACTTC

j_call: TRBJ1-1
d_call: -
clone_size: -
v_call: TRBV7-2
cdr3_aa: CASSLQGRYTEAFF
cdr3_nt: TGTGCCAGCAGCTTACAGGGAAGGTACACTGAAGCTTTCTTT

j_call: TRBJ1-1
d_call: TRBD1
clone_size: -
v_call: TRBV5-1
cdr3_aa: CASSRLGQTNTEAFF
cdr3_nt: TGCGCCAGCAGCAGACTGGGACAGACGAACACTGAAGCTTTCTTT

j_call: TRBJ2-1
d_call: TRBD2
clone_size: -
v_call: TRBV7-9
cdr3_aa: CASSLSGSYEQFF
cdr3_nt: TGTGCCAGCAGCTTAAGCGGGAGCTATGAGCAGTTCTTC

j_call: TRBJ2-3
d_call: TRBD2
clone_size: -
v_call: TRBV6-4
cdr3_aa: CASSHGTSGTDTQYF
cdr3_nt: TGTGCCAGCAGTCACGGGACTAGCGGCACAGATACGCAGTATTTT

j_call: TRBJ1-1
d_call: -
clone_size: -
v_call: TRBV25-1
cdr3_aa: CASSPRTVNTEAFF
cdr3_nt: TGTGCCAGCAGCCCACGGACAGTGAACACTGAAGCTTTCTTT

j_call: TRBJ2-3
d_call: TRBD2
clone_size: once
v_call: TRBV11-2
cdr3_aa: CASSSLAGTSTDTQYF
cdr3_nt: TGTGCCAGCAGCTCCCTAGCGGGGACTAGCACAGATACGCAGTATTTT

j_call: TRBJ1-4
d_call: TRBD1
clone_size: -
v_call: TRBV28
cdr3_aa: CASRQGGSNEKLFF
cdr3_nt: TGTGCCAGCAGACAGGGGGGTAGTAATGAAAAACTGTTTTTT

j_call: TRBJ2-7
d_call: TRBD1
clone_size: -
v_call: TRBV7-2
cdr3_aa: CASSRQGVGKQYF
cdr3_nt: TGTGCCAGCAGCCGACAGGGGGTAGGCAAGCAGTACTTC

j_call: TRBJ2-1
d_call: TRBD2
clone_size: -
v_call: TRBV12-3/TRBV12-4
cdr3_aa: CASRTSGNEQFF
cdr3_nt: TGTGCCAGCAGGACTAGCGGGAATGAGCAGTTCTTC

j_call: TRBJ1-2
d_call: TRBD1
clone_size: -
v_call: TRBV4-1
cdr3_aa: CASSQGIRGSSYGYTF
cdr3_nt: TGCGCCAGCAGCCAAGGTATCAGGGGGTCCTCCTATGGCTACACCTTC

j_call: TRBJ2-1
d_call: TRBD2
clone_size: -
v_call: TRBV10-2
cdr3_aa: CASKPTSGNEQFF
cdr3_nt: TGCGCCAGCAAACCGACTAGCGGCAATGAGCAGTTCTTC

j_call: TRBJ2-1
d_call: -
clone_size: -
v_call: TRBV7-9
cdr3_aa: CASSPPRTPSYNEQFF
cdr3_nt: TGTGCCAGCAGCCCCCCAAGGACCCCTTCCTACAATGAGCAGTTCTTC

j_call: TRBJ1-1
d_call: -
clone_size: -
v_call: TRBV10-1
cdr3_aa: CASIPGATEAFF
cdr3_nt: TGCGCCAGCATCCCGGGGGCCACTGAAGCTTTCTTT

j_call: TRBJ2-1
d_call: TRBD2
clone_size: -
v_call: TRBV7-3
cdr3_aa: CASSLAGGPSYNEQFF
cdr3_nt: TGTGCCAGCAGCCTAGCGGGAGGGCCCTCCTACAATGAGCAGTTCTTC

j_call: TRBJ2-5
d_call: -
clone_size: -
v_call: TRBV21-1
cdr3_aa: CASRRTGYQETQYF
cdr3_nt: TGTGCCAGCAGGAGGACAGGGTACCAAGAGACCCAGTACTTC

j_call: TRBJ1-2
d_call: TRBD1
clone_size: -
v_call: TRBV27
cdr3_aa: CASSLGGTGARGYTF
cdr3_nt: TGTGCCAGCAGTTTGGGTGGGACAGGGGCTCGTGGCTACACCTTC

j_call: TRBJ1-2
d_call: -
clone_size: -
v_call: TRBV3-1/TRBV3-2
cdr3_aa: CASSQGRTNYGYTF
cdr3_nt: TGTGCCAGCAGCCAAGGACGGACTAACTATGGCTACACCTTC

j_call: TRBJ2-7
d_call: TRBD1
clone_size: -
v_call: TRBV6-5
cdr3_aa: CASSYRGTGVWEQYF
cdr3_nt: TGTGCCAGCAGTTACAGGGGGACAGGGGTGTGGGAGCAGTACTTC

j_call: TRBJ1-1
d_call: TRBD1
clone_size: -
v_call: TRBV19
cdr3_aa: CASIRDRNTEAFF
cdr3_nt: TGTGCCAGTATCAGGGACAGGAACACTGAAGCTTTCTTT

j_call: TRBJ1-3
d_call: -
clone_size: -
v_call: TRBV4-2
cdr3_aa: CASSQGRVSGNTIYF
cdr3_nt: TGTGCCAGCAGCCAAGGGCGGGTCTCTGGAAACACCATATATTTT

j_call: TRBJ1-1
d_call: TRBD1
clone_size: few
v_call: TRBV19
cdr3_aa: CATVDRVNTEAFF
cdr3_nt: TGTGCCACCGTCGACAGGGTGAACACTGAAGCTTTCTTT